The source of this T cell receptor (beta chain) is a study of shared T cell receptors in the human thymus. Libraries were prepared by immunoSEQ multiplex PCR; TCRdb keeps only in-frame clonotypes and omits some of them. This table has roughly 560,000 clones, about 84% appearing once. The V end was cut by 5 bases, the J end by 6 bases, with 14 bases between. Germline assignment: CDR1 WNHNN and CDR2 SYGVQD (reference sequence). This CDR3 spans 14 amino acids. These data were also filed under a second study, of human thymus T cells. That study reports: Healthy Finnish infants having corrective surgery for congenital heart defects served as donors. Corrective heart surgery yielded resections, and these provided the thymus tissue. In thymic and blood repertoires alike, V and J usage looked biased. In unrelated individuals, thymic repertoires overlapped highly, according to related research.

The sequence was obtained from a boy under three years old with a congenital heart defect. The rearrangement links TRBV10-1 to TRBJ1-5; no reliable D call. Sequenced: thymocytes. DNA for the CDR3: TGCGCCAGCAGTTATCTAATCGTGGTTCAGCCCCAGCATTTT. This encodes CASSYLIVVQPQHF.